This TCR beta chain emerged from a study of cytomegalovirus exposure and HLA in healthy donors. A multiplex PCR was run with 60 Vbeta primers and 13 Jbeta primers. Sequenced by immunoSEQ multiplex PCR; TCRdb stores in-frame clones only, minus some. Here the sample spans over 55,000 clones, 65% to 75% being singletons. A note on this clone: Its antigen remains unknown.

This CDR3 is 14 amino acids long. V trimming: 7 bases; J trimming: 6 bases; junction bases outside the gene matches: 8. In germline, CDR1 is LNHDA, CDR2 SQIVND (reference sequence). Study-wide results and caveats: According to a later analysis, most TCR beta chains associated with CMV appeared HLA-restricted. The authors enumerated 150 to 200 TCR beta chains as linked to cytomegalovirus. It was only CMV serostatus that was available as immune exposure information. Per a prior analysis, the majority of TCR beta V segments were productive roughly 90% or roughly 30% of the time.

The chain is built from TRBV19 and TRBJ2-1; 8 bases match TRBD1. The sample was PBMCs. The clonotype originates from a man aged 40-49 years in good health and CMV-seropositive. The CDR3 bases are TGTGCCAGTACAGGGGGCGACTCTCGCAATGAGCAGTTCTTC. Encoded protein: CASTGGDSRNEQFF.